The rows below give T cell receptor beta chains drawn from one sample of a study of technical replicates of blood from several donors. Generated by immunoSEQ multiplex PCR, the TCRdb table keeps only in-frame clones and is missing some. The sample contains some 71,000 clones, 95% to 97% of which appear only once. Sequenced material: T cells isolated from PBMCs. These receptors all come from a human donor in good health. The CDR3 runs from the conserved cysteine through the conserved F or W. D genes are given only for firm matches. Only some rows state a clone size, as once, few, many or a class for expanded clones.

CDR3 DNA: TGCGCCAGCAGCCAAGGAGCCAGCGAACTAACGGATACGCAGTATTTT; CDR3 protein: CASSQGASELTDTQYF; clone size: NA; D gene: NA; V gene: TRBV4-1; J gene: TRBJ2-3
CDR3 DNA: TGCAGTGCTAGTTACGGTGAGCAGTTCTTC; CDR3 protein: CSASYGEQFF; clone size: NA; D gene: NA; V gene: TRBV20-1; J gene: TRBJ2-1
CDR3 DNA: TGTGCCAGCAGTTTTTCTGTGGAGTACGAGCAGTACTTC; CDR3 protein: CASSFSVEYEQYF; clone size: NA; D gene: NA; V gene: TRBV28; J gene: TRBJ2-7
CDR3 DNA: TGTGCCAGCAGACCGGGACAGGGGAACTCTGGGGCCAACGTCCTGACTTTC; CDR3 protein: CASRPGQGNSGANVLTF; clone size: NA; D gene: TRBD1; V gene: TRBV2; J gene: TRBJ2-6
CDR3 DNA: TGTGCCTCCTCGGGGACAGGGGGCGCAGGGGAGACCCAGTACTTC; CDR3 protein: CASSGTGGAGETQYF; clone size: NA; D gene: TRBD1; V gene: TRBV30; J gene: TRBJ2-5
CDR3 DNA: TGTGCCAGCAGCCTGGGGTCCGGGGAAACTAACTATGGCTACACCTTC; CDR3 protein: CASSLGSGETNYGYTF; clone size: NA; D gene: NA; V gene: TRBV7-2; J gene: TRBJ1-2
CDR3 DNA: TGCGCCAGCAGCTTGGCCGCGGGAGGGACTGAGGTGACCCAGTACTTC; CDR3 protein: CASSLAAGGTEVTQYF; clone size: once; D gene: TRBD2; V gene: TRBV5-1; J gene: TRBJ2-5
CDR3 DNA: TGTGCCAGCAGTGAACCGTTGACAGGGGCCGAATTAGAATCTGGAAACACCATATATTTT; CDR3 protein: CASSEPLTGAELESGNTIYF; clone size: NA; D gene: TRBD1; V gene: TRBV6-1; J gene: TRBJ1-3
CDR3 DNA: TGTGCCAGCAGTTACCGGGGGGGCGGGTCCTACGAGCAGTACTTC; CDR3 protein: CASSYRGGGSYEQYF; clone size: NA; D gene: TRBD2; V gene: TRBV6-5; J gene: TRBJ2-7
CDR3 DNA: TGTGCCAGCAGCTTGGGGCAGGGGGCACGAGAGACCCAGTACTTC; CDR3 protein: CASSLGQGARETQYF; clone size: NA; D gene: TRBD1; V gene: TRBV5-4; J gene: TRBJ2-5
CDR3 DNA: TGCAGTGCTAGCGTTTACAATGAGCAGTTCTTC; CDR3 protein: CSASVYNEQFF; clone size: NA; D gene: NA; V gene: TRBV20-1; J gene: TRBJ2-1
CDR3 DNA: TGCGCCAGCAGCTTGGGGCTAGGGGAAGAGACCCAGTACTTC; CDR3 protein: CASSLGLGEETQYF; clone size: NA; D gene: NA; V gene: TRBV5-1; J gene: TRBJ2-5
CDR3 DNA: TGTGCCACCAGCCTCGGGGGGGGCTCCTACGAGCAGTACTTC; CDR3 protein: CATSLGGGSYEQYF; clone size: NA; D gene: TRBD2; V gene: TRBV15; J gene: TRBJ2-7
CDR3 DNA: TGTGCCAGCAGCTTCGGTACTAGCGGGGGGTGGACCCAGTACTTC; CDR3 protein: CASSFGTSGGWTQYF; clone size: NA; D gene: TRBD2; V gene: TRBV7-2; J gene: TRBJ2-5
CDR3 DNA: TGTGCCACCAGCAGTGGATCGGGACAGGGGATTACTAGCACTGAAGCTTTCTTT; CDR3 protein: CATSSGSGQGITSTEAFF; clone size: NA; D gene: TRBD1; V gene: TRBV15; J gene: TRBJ1-1
CDR3 DNA: TGTGCCAGCAGGCCAGGATCGCCCGGTGACACAGATACGCAGTATTTT; CDR3 protein: CASRPGSPGDTDTQYF; clone size: NA; D gene: NA; V gene: TRBV5-4; J gene: TRBJ2-3
CDR3 DNA: TGTGCCAGCACCGACAGGGGTTTGACAGATACGCAGTATTTT; CDR3 protein: CASTDRGLTDTQYF; clone size: NA; D gene: TRBD1; V gene: TRBV2; J gene: TRBJ2-3
CDR3 DNA: TGCGCCAGCAGCTTGAGCGCGGGGATAGGGAATTCACCCCTCCACTTT; CDR3 protein: CASSLSAGIGNSPLHF; clone size: NA; D gene: NA; V gene: TRBV5-1; J gene: TRBJ1-6
CDR3 DNA: TGTGCCAGTAGTATTTTGGGCTCCCTAGCGGCCAGTCATGGCTACACCTTC; CDR3 protein: CASSILGSLAASHGYTF; clone size: NA; D gene: NA; V gene: TRBV19; J gene: TRBJ1-2
CDR3 DNA: TGCGCCAGCAGCTTGGTAGGCGGGGGGGCGGATGAGCAGTTCTTC; CDR3 protein: CASSLVGGGADEQFF; clone size: NA; D gene: TRBD2; V gene: TRBV5-1; J gene: TRBJ2-1
CDR3 DNA: TGTGCCAGCACCCCATTGGGACTGGGAAACGTCCTGACTTTC; CDR3 protein: CASTPLGLGNVLTF; clone size: NA; D gene: NA; V gene: TRBV5-4; J gene: TRBJ2-6
CDR3 DNA: TGTGCCACCAGCAGAGTCTTACAGGGATCCTACAATGAGCAGTTCTTC; CDR3 protein: CATSRVLQGSYNEQFF; clone size: NA; D gene: NA; V gene: TRBV15; J gene: TRBJ2-1
CDR3 DNA: TGTGCCAGAAGCACCAGGGTTTACGAAAAACTGTTTTTT; CDR3 protein: CARSTRVYEKLFF; clone size: once; D gene: NA; V gene: TRBV5-3; J gene: TRBJ1-4
CDR3 DNA: TGCGCCAGCAGCTTGGAAGGCAGGCCCAGCACTGAAGCTTTCTTT; CDR3 protein: CASSLEGRPSTEAFF; clone size: NA; D gene: NA; V gene: TRBV5-1; J gene: TRBJ1-1
CDR3 DNA: TGTGCCAGCAGCTTATCGGCAGGGAACTCTGGAAACACCATATATTTT; CDR3 protein: CASSLSAGNSGNTIYF; clone size: NA; D gene: NA; V gene: TRBV7-9; J gene: TRBJ1-3
CDR3 DNA: TGCAGCGTTGAACTAGCGGGAGTTGAGCAGTTCTTC; CDR3 protein: CSVELAGVEQFF; clone size: NA; D gene: TRBD2; V gene: TRBV29-1; J gene: TRBJ2-1
CDR3 DNA: TGTGCCAGCAGTTTCGACAGGGTCCCAAATCAGCCCCAGCATTTT; CDR3 protein: CASSFDRVPNQPQHF; clone size: NA; D gene: TRBD1; V gene: TRBV2; J gene: TRBJ1-5
CDR3 DNA: TGTGCCAGCGTCCAGGACAGGGGCACAGATACGCAGTATTTT; CDR3 protein: CASVQDRGTDTQYF; clone size: NA; D gene: TRBD1; V gene: TRBV2; J gene: TRBJ2-3
CDR3 DNA: TGTGCCAGCAGTTATGACTTTGCAGGGGGGACTGAAGCTTTCTTT; CDR3 protein: CASSYDFAGGTEAFF; clone size: NA; D gene: TRBD1; V gene: TRBV6-5; J gene: TRBJ1-1